The clone carrying this T cell receptor beta chain was observed a single time. The repertoire was sequenced with immunoSEQ multiplex PCR; TCRdb's copy has only in-frame clones and lacks some. The profile shows some 66,000 clones, about 97% of them singletons. This sample was taken from a study of cytomegalovirus exposure and HLA in healthy donors. Germline CDR1 and CDR2: LNHDA and SQIVND (reference sequence). V was cut by 3 bases and J by 0 bases, with 8 bases left in between. This CDR3 comprises 15 residues. The specimen was PBMCs. The receptor was isolated from a young woman in good health and CMV-seropositive. This sequence joins TRBV19 and TRBJ1-4; tentative D call: TRBD1 (6 bases). The CDR3 nucleotides are TGTGCCAGTAGTATGCAGGGGACAACTAATGAAAAACTGTTTTTT. This gives the protein CASSMQGTTNEKLFF.